These 4 T cell receptor beta chains came from one sample sequenced in a study of blood T cells in healthy people across ages. With a J-beta primer mix and a sample-barcoded 5' primer, a second PCR ran about 6 to 11 cycles. From the 5' RACE reads, TCRdb called clonotypes with MiXCR, one entry per CDR3 protein. The sample has 1.2 million to 1.5 million distinct CDR3 sequences, about 43% seen once. Sequenced sample: blood. The receptors were sampled from a woman under 30 in good health.

For this clonotype: The junction departs from the called germline gene at one end, perhaps through a read error. The chain employs TRBV7-2 and TRBJ2-7; D gene uncertain. The J call may be incorrect, as the DNA end agrees better with TRBJ2-5. The CDR3 loop spans 13 amino acids. In germline, CDR1 is SGHTA, CDR2 FQGNSA. The CDR3 DNA reads as TGTGCCAGCAGCGTAGCCGGGCGGGAGACCCAGTACTTC. Amino acid sequence: CASSVAGRETQYF.

V and J are TRBV12-3 or TRBV12-4 and TRBJ2-3; TRBD2 aligns across 7 bases. The junction had 17 bases not matched to a gene; V was cut back by 2 bases and J by 6 bases. This CDR3 has 18 residues. The DNA of the CDR3 is TGTGCCAGCAGTTTACGTTTTCGAGCGGGGAAACTCACGGATACGCAGTATTTT. This sequence encodes CASSLRFRAGKLTDTQYF.

The rearrangement uses TRBV7-9 and TRBJ2-3; TRBD1 agrees at 8 bases. The germline V gene encodes CDR1 SEHNR and CDR2 FQNEAQ (reference sequence). The CDR3 extends over 15 amino acids. V lost 1 base, J lost 2 bases, and 2 bases stayed unmatched. The CDR3 spells CASSLGDRPTDTQYF. Here the CDR3 DNA reads TGTGCCAGCAGCTTAGGGGACAGGCCCACAGATACGCAGTATTTT.

In its sample, this clonotype was seen a few times. The chain employs TRBV5-1 and TRBJ2-2; D gene ambiguous. The germline gives CDR1 SGHRS, CDR2 YFSETQ. V was clipped by 1 base and J by 6 bases, with 7 bases between them. This CDR3 region has 13 residues. The CDR3: CASSLSRPGELFF. Written as DNA, the CDR3 is TGCGCCAGCAGCTTGTCGCGCCCCGGGGAGCTGTTTTTT.